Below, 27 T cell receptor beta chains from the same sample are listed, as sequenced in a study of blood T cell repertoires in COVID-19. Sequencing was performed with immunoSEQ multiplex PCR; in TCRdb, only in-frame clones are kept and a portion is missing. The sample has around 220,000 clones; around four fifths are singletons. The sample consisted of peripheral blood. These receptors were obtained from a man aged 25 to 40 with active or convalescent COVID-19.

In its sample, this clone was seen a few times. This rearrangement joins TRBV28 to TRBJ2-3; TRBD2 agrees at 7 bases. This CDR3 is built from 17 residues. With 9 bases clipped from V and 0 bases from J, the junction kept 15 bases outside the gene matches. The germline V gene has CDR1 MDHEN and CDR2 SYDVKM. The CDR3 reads CASPPSRERGSTDTQYF. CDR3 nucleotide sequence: TGTGCCAGTCCTCCTTCAAGGGAGCGGGGTAGCACAGATACGCAGTATTTT.

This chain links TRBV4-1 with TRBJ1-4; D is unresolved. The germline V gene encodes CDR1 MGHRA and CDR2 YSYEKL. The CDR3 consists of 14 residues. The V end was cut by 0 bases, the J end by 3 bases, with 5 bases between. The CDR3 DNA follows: TGCGCCAGCAGCCAAGAGCGGGCTAATGAAAAACTGTTTTTT. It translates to CASSQERANEKLFF.

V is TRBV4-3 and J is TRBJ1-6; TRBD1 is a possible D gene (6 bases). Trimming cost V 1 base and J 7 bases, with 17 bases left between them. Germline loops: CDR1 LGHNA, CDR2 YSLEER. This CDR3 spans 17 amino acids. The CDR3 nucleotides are TGCGCCAGCAGCCAAGGTAGGTCGGGACACCCAAATTCACCCCTCCACTTT. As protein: CASSQGRSGHPNSPLHF.

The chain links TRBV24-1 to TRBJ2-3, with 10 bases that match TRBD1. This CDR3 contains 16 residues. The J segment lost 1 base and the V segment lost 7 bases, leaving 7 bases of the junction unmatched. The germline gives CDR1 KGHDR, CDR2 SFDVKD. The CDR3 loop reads CATSKPGTGGTDTQYF. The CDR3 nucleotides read TGTGCCACCAGCAAACCTGGGACAGGGGGCACAGATACGCAGTATTTT.

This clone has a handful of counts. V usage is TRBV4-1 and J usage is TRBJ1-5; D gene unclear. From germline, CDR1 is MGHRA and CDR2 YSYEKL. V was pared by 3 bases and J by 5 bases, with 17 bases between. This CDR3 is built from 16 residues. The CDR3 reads CASSHRSQAGDQPQHF. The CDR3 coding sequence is TGCGCCAGCAGCCACCGCTCCCAGGCAGGCGATCAGCCCCAGCATTTT.

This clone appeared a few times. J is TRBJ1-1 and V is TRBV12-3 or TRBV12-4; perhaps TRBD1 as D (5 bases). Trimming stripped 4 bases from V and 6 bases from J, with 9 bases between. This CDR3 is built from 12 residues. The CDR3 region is CASSSGGAEAFF. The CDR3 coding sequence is TGTGCCAGCAGTTCCGGGGGGGCTGAAGCTTTCTTT.

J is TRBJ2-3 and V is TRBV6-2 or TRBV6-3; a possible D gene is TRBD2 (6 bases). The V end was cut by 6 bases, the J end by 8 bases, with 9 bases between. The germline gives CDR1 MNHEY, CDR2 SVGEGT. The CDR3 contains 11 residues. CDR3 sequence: CASSEGGTQYF. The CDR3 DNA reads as TGTGCCAGCAGCGAGGGAGGTACGCAGTATTTT.

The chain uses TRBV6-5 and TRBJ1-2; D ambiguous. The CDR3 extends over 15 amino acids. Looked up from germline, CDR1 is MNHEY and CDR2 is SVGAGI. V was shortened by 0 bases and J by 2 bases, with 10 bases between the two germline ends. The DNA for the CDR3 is TGTGCCAGCAGTTACTCACCGGGTACAAACTATGGCTACACCTTC. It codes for CASSYSPGTNYGYTF.

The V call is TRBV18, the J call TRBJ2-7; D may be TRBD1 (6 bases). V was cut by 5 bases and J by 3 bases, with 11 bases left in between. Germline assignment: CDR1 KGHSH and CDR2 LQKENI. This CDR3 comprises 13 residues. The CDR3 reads CASSIRQDYEQYF. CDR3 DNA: TGTGCCAGCTCAATCAGACAGGACTACGAGCAGTACTTC.

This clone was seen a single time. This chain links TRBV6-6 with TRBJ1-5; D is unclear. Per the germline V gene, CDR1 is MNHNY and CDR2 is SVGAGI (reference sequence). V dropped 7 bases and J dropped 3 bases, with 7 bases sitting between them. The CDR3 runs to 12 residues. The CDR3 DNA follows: TGTGCCAGCACCCAGAACAATCAGCCCCAGCATTTT. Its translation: CASTQNNQPQHF.

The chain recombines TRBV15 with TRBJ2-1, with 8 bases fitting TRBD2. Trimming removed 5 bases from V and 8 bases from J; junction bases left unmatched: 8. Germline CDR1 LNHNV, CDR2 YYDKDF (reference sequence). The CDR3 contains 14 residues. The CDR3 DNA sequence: TGTGCCACCAGCGAATCGGGACTAGTCGATGAGCAGTTCTTC. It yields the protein CATSESGLVDEQFF.

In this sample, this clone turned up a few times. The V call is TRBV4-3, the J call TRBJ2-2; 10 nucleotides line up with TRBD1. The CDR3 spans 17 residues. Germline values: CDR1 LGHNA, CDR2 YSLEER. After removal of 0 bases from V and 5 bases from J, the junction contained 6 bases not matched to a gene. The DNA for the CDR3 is TGCGCCAGCAGCCAAGAAGGGACAGGGGACAAAACCGGGGAGCTGTTTTTT. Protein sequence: CASSQEGTGDKTGELFF.

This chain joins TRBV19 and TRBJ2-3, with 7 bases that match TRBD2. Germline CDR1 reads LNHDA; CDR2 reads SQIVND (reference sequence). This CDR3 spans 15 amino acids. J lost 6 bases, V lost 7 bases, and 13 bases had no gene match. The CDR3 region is CASNLGGSLLDTQYF. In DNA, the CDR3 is TGTGCCAGTAATCTAGGCGGGAGTTTGCTCGATACGCAGTATTTT.

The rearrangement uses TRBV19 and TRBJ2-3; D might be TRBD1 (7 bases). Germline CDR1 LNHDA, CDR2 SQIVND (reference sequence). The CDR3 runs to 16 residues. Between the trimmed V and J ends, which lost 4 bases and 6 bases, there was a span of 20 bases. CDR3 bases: TGTGCCAGTAGTACCCGCCGACAGGGACTTATGGATACGCAGTATTTT. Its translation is CASSTRRQGLMDTQYF.

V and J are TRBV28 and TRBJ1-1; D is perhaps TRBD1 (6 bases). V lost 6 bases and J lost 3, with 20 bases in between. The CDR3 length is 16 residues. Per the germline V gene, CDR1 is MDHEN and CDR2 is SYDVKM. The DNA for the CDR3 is TGTGCCAGCAGCGATGAAACAGGGAGACAGGACACTGAAGCTTTCTTT. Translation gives CASSDETGRQDTEAFF.

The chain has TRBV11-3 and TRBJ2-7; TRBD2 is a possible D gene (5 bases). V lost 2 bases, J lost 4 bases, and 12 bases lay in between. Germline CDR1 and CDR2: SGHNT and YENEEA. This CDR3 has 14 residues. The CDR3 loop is CASSLRGPGYEQYF. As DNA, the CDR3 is TGTGCCAGCAGCTTACGCGGGCCTGGGTACGAGCAGTACTTC.

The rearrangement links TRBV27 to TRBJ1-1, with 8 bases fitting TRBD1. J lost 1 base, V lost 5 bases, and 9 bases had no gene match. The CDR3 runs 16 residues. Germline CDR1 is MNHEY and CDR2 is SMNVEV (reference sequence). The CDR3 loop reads CASSPQGAQGNTEAFF. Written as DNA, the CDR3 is TGTGCCAGCAGTCCGCAGGGGGCCCAAGGGAACACTGAAGCTTTCTTT.

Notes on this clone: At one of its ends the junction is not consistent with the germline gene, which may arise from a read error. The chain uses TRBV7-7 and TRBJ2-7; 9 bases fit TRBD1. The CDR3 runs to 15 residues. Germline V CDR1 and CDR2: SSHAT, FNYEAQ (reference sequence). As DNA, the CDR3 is TGTGCTAGCAGCCCCGGGACAGGGAAGTTTTACGAGCAGTACTTC. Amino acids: CASSPGTGKFYEQYF.

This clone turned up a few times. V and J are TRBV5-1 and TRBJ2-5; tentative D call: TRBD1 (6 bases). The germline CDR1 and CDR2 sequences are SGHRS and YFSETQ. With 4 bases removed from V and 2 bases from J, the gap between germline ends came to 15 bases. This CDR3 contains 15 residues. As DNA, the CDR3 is TGCGCCAGCAGCCCCGGACGACAGGTGCAAGAGACCCAGTACTTC. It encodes CASSPGRQVQETQYF.

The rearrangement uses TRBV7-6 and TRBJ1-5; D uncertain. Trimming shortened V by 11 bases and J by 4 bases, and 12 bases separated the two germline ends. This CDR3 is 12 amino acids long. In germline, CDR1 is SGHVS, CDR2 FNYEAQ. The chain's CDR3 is CAPAVENQPQHF. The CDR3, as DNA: TGTGCCCCGGCGGTTGAGAATCAGCCCCAGCATTTT.

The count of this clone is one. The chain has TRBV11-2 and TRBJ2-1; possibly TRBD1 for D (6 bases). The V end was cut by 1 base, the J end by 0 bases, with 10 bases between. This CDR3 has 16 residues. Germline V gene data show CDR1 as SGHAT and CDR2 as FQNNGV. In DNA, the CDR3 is TGTGCCAGCAGCTTAGCGCAGGGGAGCTCCTACAATGAGCAGTTCTTC. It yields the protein CASSLAQGSSYNEQFF.

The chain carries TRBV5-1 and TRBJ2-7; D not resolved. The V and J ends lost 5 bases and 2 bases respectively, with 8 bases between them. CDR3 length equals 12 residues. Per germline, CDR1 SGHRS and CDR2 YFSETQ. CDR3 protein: CASRHEPYEQYF. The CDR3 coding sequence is TGCGCCAGCAGACACGAACCCTACGAGCAGTACTTC.

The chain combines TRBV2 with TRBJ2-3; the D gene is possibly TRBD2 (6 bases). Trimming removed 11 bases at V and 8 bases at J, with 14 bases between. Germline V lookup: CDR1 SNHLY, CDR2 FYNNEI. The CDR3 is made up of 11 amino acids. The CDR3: CAFLGGGTQYF. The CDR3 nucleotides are TGTGCCTTCCTGGGGGGTGGTACGCAGTATTTT. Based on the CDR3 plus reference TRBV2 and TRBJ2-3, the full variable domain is EPEVTQTPSHQVTQMGQEVILRCVPISNHLYFYWYRQILGQKVEFLVSFYNNEISEKSEIFDDQFSVERPDGSNFTLKIRSTKLEDSAMYFCAFLGGGTQYFGPGTRLTVL.

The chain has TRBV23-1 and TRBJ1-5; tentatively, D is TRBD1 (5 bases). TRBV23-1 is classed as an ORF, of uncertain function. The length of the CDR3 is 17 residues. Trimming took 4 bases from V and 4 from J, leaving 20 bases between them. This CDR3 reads CASSLRGTSRGNQPQHF. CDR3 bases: TGCGCCAGCAGTCTACGGGGGACCTCAAGGGGAAATCAGCCCCAGCATTTT.

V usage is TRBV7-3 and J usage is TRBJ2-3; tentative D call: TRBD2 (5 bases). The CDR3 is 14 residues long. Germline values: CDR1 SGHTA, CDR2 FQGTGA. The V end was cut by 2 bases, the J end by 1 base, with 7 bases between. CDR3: CASSLVGGTDTQYF. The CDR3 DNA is TGTGCCAGCAGCTTAGTGGGAGGCACAGATACGCAGTATTTT.

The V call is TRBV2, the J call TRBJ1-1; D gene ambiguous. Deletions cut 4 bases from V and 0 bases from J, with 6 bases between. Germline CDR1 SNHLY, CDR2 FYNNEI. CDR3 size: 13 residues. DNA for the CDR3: TGTGCCAGCAGTGTAGTCATGAACACTGAAGCTTTCTTT. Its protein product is CASSVVMNTEAFF.

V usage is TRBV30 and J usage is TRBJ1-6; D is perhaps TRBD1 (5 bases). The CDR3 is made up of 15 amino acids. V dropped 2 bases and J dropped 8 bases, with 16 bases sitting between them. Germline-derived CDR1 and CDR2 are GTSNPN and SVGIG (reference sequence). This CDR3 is CAWSTSQGSDSPLHF. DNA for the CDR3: TGTGCCTGGAGTACCTCCCAGGGCTCTGATTCACCCCTCCACTTT. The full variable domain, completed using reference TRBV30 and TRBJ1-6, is SQTIHQWPATLVQPVGSPLSLECTVEGTSNPNLYWYRQAAGRGLQLLFYSVGIGQISSEVPQNLSASRPQDRQFILSSKKLLLSDSGFYLCAWSTSQGSDSPLHFGNGTRLTVT.